A single sample gave rise to the 21 T cell receptor beta chains below, sequenced in a study of blood T cell repertoires in COVID-19. Sequenced by immunoSEQ multiplex PCR; TCRdb stores in-frame clones only, minus some. Of 150,000 or so clones listed, approximately 84% are singletons. The source material was peripheral blood. The receptors were sampled from an elderly woman with acute or convalescent COVID-19.

In its sample, this clone was seen a few times. The J gene is TRBJ1-1, the V gene TRBV12-3 or TRBV12-4; D is unclear. This CDR3 has 12 amino acids. V lost 5 bases and J lost 7, with 11 bases in between. The CDR3 loop reads CASSRPSGEAFF. In DNA, the CDR3 is TGTGCCAGCAGTCGCCCGTCGGGTGAAGCTTTCTTT.

This clone was counted a single time. The genes are TRBV19 and TRBJ1-1, with TRBD1 matching over 9 bases. There are 13 residues in the CDR3. The J segment lost 9 bases and the V segment lost 5 bases, leaving 7 bases of the junction unmatched. Germline loops: CDR1 LNHDA, CDR2 SQIVND (reference sequence). The CDR3 here is CASSFSGTGKAFF. In DNA, the CDR3 is TGTGCCAGTAGTTTTTCCGGGACAGGGAAAGCTTTCTTT.

On this clone itself: The sample carries other DNA sequences with the same CDR3. The chain employs TRBV24-1 and TRBJ2-3; D is possibly TRBD2 (5 bases). V was trimmed by 4 bases and J by 1 base, leaving 5 bases between them. This CDR3 contains 13 residues. Germline V CDR1 and CDR2: KGHDR, SFDVKD. The CDR3 loop is CATSDGGTDTQYF. The CDR3 bases are TGTGCCACCAGTGACGGGGGCACAGATACGCAGTATTTT.

V gene TRBV6-5 combines with J gene TRBJ1-3; D is possibly TRBD1 (6 bases). From germline, CDR1 is MNHEY and CDR2 SVGAGI. Trimming shortened V by 7 bases and J by 0 bases, and 13 bases separated the two germline ends. The CDR3 totals 15 residues. The CDR3 is CASTQDSRSGNTIYF. In DNA form, the CDR3 reads TGTGCCAGCACCCAGGACAGTCGCTCTGGAAACACCATATATTTT.

V usage is TRBV6-5 and J usage is TRBJ1-5; 8 bases fit TRBD1. CDR1 is MNHEY, CDR2 SVGAGI, per germline. V lost 7 bases and J lost 5; bases outside the gene matches: 7. The CDR3 totals 14 residues. CDR3 in DNA: TGTGCCAGCACGGATACAGGGGGATATCAGCCCCAGCATTTT. Translated, it gives CASTDTGGYQPQHF.

The chain uses TRBV18 and TRBJ2-7; TRBD1 matches at 8 bases. This CDR3 has 16 amino acids. CDR1 is KGHSH, CDR2 LQKENI, per germline. With 1 base clipped from V and 6 bases from J, the junction kept 11 bases outside the gene matches. The CDR3 spells CASSPLSTGAFGEQYF. The CDR3, as DNA: TGTGCCAGCTCACCACTCTCGACAGGGGCTTTTGGCGAGCAGTACTTC.

This clone was seen just once. The gene calls are TRBV19 and TRBJ1-5; 7 bases match TRBD1. This CDR3 is 16 amino acids long. After removal of 11 bases from V and 3 bases from J, the junction contained 16 bases not matched to a gene. Germline values: CDR1 LNHDA, CDR2 SQIVND (reference sequence). The DNA of the CDR3 is TGTGCCGCCCGTACCATAAAGGGGGCGAACAATCAGCCCCAGCATTTT. Its protein is CAARTIKGANNQPQHF.

The J gene is TRBJ1-2, the V gene TRBV18, with 7 bases fitting TRBD1. The V segment lost 6 bases and the J segment 6 bases; nucleotides outside the gene matches: 7. CDR1 is KGHSH and CDR2 is LQKENI in the germline V gene. There are 13 residues in the CDR3. The CDR3 region is CASSPDREHGYTF. For the CDR3, the DNA is TGTGCCAGCTCCCCTGACAGGGAACATGGCTACACCTTC.

This clone was seen once. The chain is built from TRBV12-3 or TRBV12-4 and TRBJ1-5; D is uncertain. V lost 1 base to trimming and J lost 7 bases, with 5 bases between them. This CDR3 region has 12 residues. CDR3 region: CASSLGLQPQHF. CDR3 bases: TGTGCCAGCAGTTTAGGGCTGCAGCCCCAGCATTTT.

The genes are TRBV5-4 and TRBJ2-3; 8 positions agree with TRBD2. Trimming cost V 4 bases and J 0 bases; bases outside gene matches: 4. The CDR3 runs to 15 residues. Per germline, CDR1 SGHNT and CDR2 YYREEE (reference sequence). CDR3 region: CASSRSGTSTDTQYF. In DNA, the CDR3 is TGTGCCAGCAGCCGTAGCGGGACTAGCACAGATACGCAGTATTTT.

The chain uses TRBV6-5 and TRBJ2-5; 14 bases agree with TRBD2. J lost 7 bases, V lost 6 bases, and 7 bases had no gene match. Germline CDR1 is MNHEY and CDR2 is SVGAGI. The CDR3 totals 15 residues. The DNA for the CDR3 is TGTGCCAGCAGCCGGGGACTAGCGGGAGAGGGGACCCAGTACTTC. Encoded protein: CASSRGLAGEGTQYF.

This chain uses TRBV5-1 with TRBJ2-7, with 8 bases fitting TRBD2. V was pared by 4 bases and J by 3 bases, with 6 bases of the junction left unmatched. Looked up from germline, CDR1 is SGHRS and CDR2 is YFSETQ. The CDR3 contains 14 residues. Here the CDR3 reads CASSPNSGNYEQYF. The CDR3 DNA follows: TGCGCCAGCAGCCCTAATAGCGGGAACTACGAGCAGTACTTC.

The chain links TRBV19 to TRBJ1-3; 8 bases line up with TRBD1. After removal of 4 bases from V and 3 bases from J, the junction contained 5 bases not matched to a gene. This CDR3 is built from 15 residues. The germline V gene encodes CDR1 LNHDA and CDR2 SQIVND (reference sequence). The CDR3 loop is CASSTTGQDGNTIYF. DNA for the CDR3: TGTGCCAGTAGTACCACGGGACAGGATGGAAACACCATATATTTT.

For this clone: Other DNA sequences in this specimen translate into the identical CDR3. V usage is TRBV6-5 and J usage is TRBJ2-7, with 7 bases aligning to TRBD2. CDR1 and CDR2 from the germline V gene are MNHEY and SVGAGI. J lost 4 bases, V lost 2 bases, and 8 bases had no gene match. The CDR3 contains 15 residues. The CDR3 nucleotides read TGTGCCAGCAGTTACGGGGGAGGGGAAGGTTACGAGCAGTACTTC. Residues: CASSYGGGEGYEQYF.

The CDR3 sequence is CASSPRTGTDEQYF. In nucleotides, the CDR3 is TGTGCCAGCTCACCACGGACAGGTACGGACGAGCAGTACTTC. The V call is TRBV18, the J call TRBJ2-7, with 7 positions matching TRBD1. The CDR3 has 14 residues. V was pared by 1 base and J by 5 bases, with 5 bases of the junction left unmatched. Germline V gene data show CDR1 as KGHSH and CDR2 as LQKENI.

This chain uses TRBV9 with TRBJ1-2; D gene unclear. V lost 3 bases to trimming and J lost 5 bases, with 8 bases between them. This CDR3 region has 12 residues. Germline values: CDR1 SGDLS, CDR2 YYNGEE. The CDR3 protein is CASSATMYGYTF. DNA for the CDR3: TGTGCCAGCAGCGCCACAATGTATGGCTACACCTTC.

The CDR3 spells CASCRDRGHGTQYF. DNA of the CDR3: TGTGCCAGCTGTCGGGACAGGGGACATGGGACCCAGTACTTC. The rearrangement links TRBV9 to TRBJ2-5; TRBD1 aligns across 10 bases. The CDR3 runs to 14 residues. The J segment lost 7 bases and the V segment lost 7 bases, leaving 10 bases of the junction unmatched. Germline-derived CDR1 and CDR2 are SGDLS and YYNGEE.

The chain's CDR3 is CASSLFGNTEAFF. CDR3 in DNA: TGTGCCAGCAGCTTATTCGGGAACACTGAAGCTTTCTTT. The chain has TRBV7-9 and TRBJ1-1; no clear D. V was clipped by 2 bases and J by 1 base, with 5 bases between them. The CDR3 loop spans 13 amino acids. Germline CDR1 SEHNR, CDR2 FQNEAQ (reference sequence).

The V and J genes are TRBV5-3 and TRBJ2-5; 7 bases line up with TRBD2. TRBV5-3 is designated an ORF whose function remains uncertain. V dropped 0 bases and J dropped 5; count of bases not matched to a gene: 7. The CDR3 runs to 15 residues. In DNA form, the CDR3 reads TGTGCCAGAAGCTTGGATCGGGGGGAGGAGGAGACCCAGTACTTC. Translated, it gives CARSLDRGEEETQYF.

The chain recombines TRBV25-1 with TRBJ2-5; D gene unclear. The germline V gene has CDR1 MGHDK and CDR2 SYGVNS. CDR3 length: 13 residues. Trimming pared 1 base from V and 7 bases from J, leaving 10 bases between. The CDR3 is CASSELSAGTQYF. Written as DNA, the CDR3 is TGTGCCAGCAGTGAATTATCCGCAGGGACCCAGTACTTC.

For this clone: The identical CDR3 is also encoded by other nucleotide sequences in the sample. The J gene is TRBJ1-6, the V gene TRBV7-2; 8 nucleotides line up with TRBD1. Germline lookup yields CDR1 SGHTA and CDR2 FQGNSA. The CDR3 runs 14 residues. The V segment lost 5 bases and the J segment 7 bases; nucleotides outside the gene matches: 4. The CDR3 sequence is CASSPGQGNSPLHF. CDR3 sequence (DNA): TGTGCCAGCAGCCCCGGACAGGGAAATTCACCCCTCCACTTT.